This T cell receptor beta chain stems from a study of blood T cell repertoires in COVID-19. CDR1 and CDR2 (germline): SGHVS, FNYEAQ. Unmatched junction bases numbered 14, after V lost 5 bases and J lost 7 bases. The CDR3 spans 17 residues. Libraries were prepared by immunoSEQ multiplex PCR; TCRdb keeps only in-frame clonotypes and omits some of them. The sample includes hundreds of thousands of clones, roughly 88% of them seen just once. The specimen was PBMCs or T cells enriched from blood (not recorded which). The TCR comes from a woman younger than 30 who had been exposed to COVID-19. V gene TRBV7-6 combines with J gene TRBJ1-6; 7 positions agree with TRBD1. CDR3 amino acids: CASSPGTDVLLNSPLHF. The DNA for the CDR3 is TGTGCCAGCAGCCCAGGGACAGACGTATTATTAAATTCACCCCTCCACTTT. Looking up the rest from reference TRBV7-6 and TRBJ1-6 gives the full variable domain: GAGVSQSPRYKVTKRGQDVALRCDPISGHVSLYWYRQALGQGPEFLTYFNYEAQQDKSGLPNDRFSAERPEGSISTLTIQRTEQRDSAMYRCASSPGTDVLLNSPLHFGNGTRLTVT.